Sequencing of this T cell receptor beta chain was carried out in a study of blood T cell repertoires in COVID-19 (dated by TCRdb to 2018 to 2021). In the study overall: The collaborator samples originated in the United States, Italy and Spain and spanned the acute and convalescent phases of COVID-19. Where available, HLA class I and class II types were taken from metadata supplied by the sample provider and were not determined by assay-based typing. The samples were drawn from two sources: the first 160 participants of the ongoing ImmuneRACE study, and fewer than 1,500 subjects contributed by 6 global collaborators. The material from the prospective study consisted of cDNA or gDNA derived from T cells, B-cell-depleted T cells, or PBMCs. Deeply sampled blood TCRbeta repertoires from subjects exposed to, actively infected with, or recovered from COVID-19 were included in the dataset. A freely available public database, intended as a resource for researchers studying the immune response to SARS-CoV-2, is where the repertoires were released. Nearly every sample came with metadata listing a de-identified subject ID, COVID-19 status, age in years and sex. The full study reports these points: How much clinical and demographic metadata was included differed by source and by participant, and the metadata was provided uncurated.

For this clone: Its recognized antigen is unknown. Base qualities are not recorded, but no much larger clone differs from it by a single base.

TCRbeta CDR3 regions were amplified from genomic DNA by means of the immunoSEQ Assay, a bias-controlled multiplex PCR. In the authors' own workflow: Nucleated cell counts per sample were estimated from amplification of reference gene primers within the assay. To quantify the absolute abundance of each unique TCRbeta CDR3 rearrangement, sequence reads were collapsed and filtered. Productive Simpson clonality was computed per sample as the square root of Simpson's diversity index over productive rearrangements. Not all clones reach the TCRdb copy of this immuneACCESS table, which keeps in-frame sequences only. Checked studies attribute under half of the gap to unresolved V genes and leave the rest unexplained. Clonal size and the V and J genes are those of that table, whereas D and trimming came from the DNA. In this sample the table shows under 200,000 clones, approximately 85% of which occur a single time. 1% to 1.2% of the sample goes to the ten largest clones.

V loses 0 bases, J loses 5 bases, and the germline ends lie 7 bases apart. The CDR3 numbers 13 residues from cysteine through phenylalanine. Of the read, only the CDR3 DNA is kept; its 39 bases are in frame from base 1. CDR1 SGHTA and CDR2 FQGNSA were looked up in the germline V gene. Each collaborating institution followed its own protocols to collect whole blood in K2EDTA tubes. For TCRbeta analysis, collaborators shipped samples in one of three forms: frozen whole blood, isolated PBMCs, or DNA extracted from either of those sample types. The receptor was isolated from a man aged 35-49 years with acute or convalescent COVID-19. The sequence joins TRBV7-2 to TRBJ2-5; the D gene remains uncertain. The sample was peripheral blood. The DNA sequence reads TGTGCCAGCAGCTTAGCGCAGGCGGAGACCCAGTACTTC. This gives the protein CASSLAQAETQYF.